A selection of T cell receptor beta chains follows, all from one sample in a study of blood T cell repertoires in COVID-19. The repertoire was sequenced with immunoSEQ multiplex PCR; TCRdb's copy has only in-frame clones and lacks some. The top ten hold roughly 0.83% of the sample, which has tens of thousands of clones, 70% to 85% seen once. Sequencing was performed on peripheral blood. These receptors came from a woman in her 70s with acute or convalescent COVID-19. Both conserved end residues are part of each CDR3. Fields, in order: J gene, D gene, clone size, V gene, CDR3 DNA, CDR3 protein. A D gene is named only where the DNA matches it firmly. Clone size is shown for a subset of rows, as once, few, many or a class of expanded clone.

>TRBJ2-5|TRBD2|-|TRBV10-1
TGCGCCAGCAGTGAGAATTGGTCTAGCGGGGGGCCTGGTGAAGAGACCCAGTACTTC
CASSENWSSGGPGEETQYF
>TRBJ2-1|TRBD1|-|TRBV5-1
TGCGCCAGCAGCTTGGATGGGACAGGGGCCGCTATCAATGAGCAGTTCTTC
CASSLDGTGAAINEQFF
>TRBJ1-4|-|-|TRBV6-6
TGTGCCAGCAGTCCAACTATGGCGGGGGCAGGGATGAGGGAAAAACTGTTTTTT
CASSPTMAGAGMREKLFF
>TRBJ1-4|TRBD1|-|TRBV7-2
TGTGCCAGCAGCTTAAACGGCTCAGGGGGAGAAAAACTGTTTTTT
CASSLNGSGGEKLFF
>TRBJ2-3|-|-|TRBV6-6
TGTGCCAGCAGACAGTCAGAAACAGATACGCAGTATTTT
CASRQSETDTQYF
>TRBJ2-5|-|-|TRBV6-2/TRBV6-3
TGTGCCAGCAGTTACGGTAGCAAAGAGACCCAGTACTTC
CASSYGSKETQYF
>TRBJ2-1|TRBD2|-|TRBV6-4
TGTGCCAGCAGTGACGCTAGCGGGACAAATGAGCAGTTCTTC
CASSDASGTNEQFF
>TRBJ1-5|-|few|TRBV7-2
TGTGCCAGCAGCCCTAGACAAGGGGGTACTCAGCCCCAGCATTTT
CASSPRQGGTQPQHF
>TRBJ2-2|TRBD1|-|TRBV30
TGTGCCTCAGGGACAGGGGATTACACCGGGGAGCTGTTTTTT
CASGTGDYTGELFF
>TRBJ2-7|-|once|TRBV25-1
TGTGCCAGCAGCCCGCATCTATACGAGCAGTACTTC
CASSPHLYEQYF
>TRBJ1-3|-|-|TRBV9
TGTGCCAGCAGCGTACTATGGGGGGGCCCTGGAAACACCATATATTTT
CASSVLWGGPGNTIYF
>TRBJ2-7|-|-|TRBV6-2/TRBV6-3
TGTGCCAGCAGTTACTCGAAGGCAGGGGTTTGGTACGAGCAGTACTTC
CASSYSKAGVWYEQYF
>TRBJ1-2|TRBD1|-|TRBV6-2/TRBV6-3
TGTGCCAGCAGTGCCGCAGGGGGCGTATATGGCTACACCTTC
CASSAAGGVYGYTF
>TRBJ2-1|-|-|TRBV3-1/TRBV3-2
TGTGCCAGCAGCCTCACTCCCCATGAGCAGTTCTTC
CASSLTPHEQFF
>TRBJ2-1|TRBD1|-|TRBV5-1
TGCGCCAGCAGACAAGGACAGGGGAGAAGCTCCTACAATGAGCAGTTCTTC
CASRQGQGRSSYNEQFF
>TRBJ1-5|-|-|TRBV30
TGTGCCTGGAGAGGGGGGGGTGGCAATCAGCCCCAGCATTTT
CAWRGGGGNQPQHF
>TRBJ2-7|TRBD2|-|TRBV14
TGTGCCAGCAGCCAGAACCTAGCGGGAGGAGTCTACGAGCAGTACTTC
CASSQNLAGGVYEQYF
>TRBJ1-5|TRBD1|-|TRBV27
TGTGCCAGCAGTCGACAGGGAAGCAATCAGCCCCAGCATTTT
CASSRQGSNQPQHF
>TRBJ2-3|TRBD1|-|TRBV11-2
TGTGCCAGCAGCTTAGGGGGACAGATTACAGATACGCAGTATTTT
CASSLGGQITDTQYF
>TRBJ2-1|-|-|TRBV11-2
TGTGCCAGCAGCTTGACCGGAGGCTACAATGAGCAGTTCTTC
CASSLTGGYNEQFF
>TRBJ2-1|-|-|TRBV6-2/TRBV6-3
TGTGCCAGCAGTTACAGGCCCCGAAGGGGCAATGAGCAGTTCTTC
CASSYRPRRGNEQFF
>TRBJ2-3|-|few|TRBV10-3
TGTGCCATCAGTAGGGACAACACAGATACGCAGTATTTT
CAISRDNTDTQYF
>TRBJ2-7|TRBD1|-|TRBV10-3
TGTGCCATCAGTGGGACGGGACAGGGCTACGAGCAGTACTTC
CAISGTGQGYEQYF
>TRBJ1-1|-|-|TRBV7-9
TGTGCCAGCAGCTTCCAGGGAAGGAACACTGAAGCTTTCTTT
CASSFQGRNTEAFF
>TRBJ1-5|TRBD1|once|TRBV7-9
TGTGCCAGCAGTTCCGGGACAGGGAATTATCAGCCCCAGCATTTT
CASSSGTGNYQPQHF
>TRBJ2-7|-|-|TRBV11-1
TGTGCCAGCAGCTTAGCGCAACTGCCCTACGAGCAGTACTTC
CASSLAQLPYEQYF
>TRBJ2-7|-|-|TRBV6-2/TRBV6-3
TGTGCCAGCAGTTACGCGACTAGCTACGAGCAGTACTTC
CASSYATSYEQYF
>TRBJ1-2|-|-|TRBV6-1
TGTGCCAGCAGTGAATTCGGGTCGGGACTTTGCACCTTC
CASSEFGSGLCTF